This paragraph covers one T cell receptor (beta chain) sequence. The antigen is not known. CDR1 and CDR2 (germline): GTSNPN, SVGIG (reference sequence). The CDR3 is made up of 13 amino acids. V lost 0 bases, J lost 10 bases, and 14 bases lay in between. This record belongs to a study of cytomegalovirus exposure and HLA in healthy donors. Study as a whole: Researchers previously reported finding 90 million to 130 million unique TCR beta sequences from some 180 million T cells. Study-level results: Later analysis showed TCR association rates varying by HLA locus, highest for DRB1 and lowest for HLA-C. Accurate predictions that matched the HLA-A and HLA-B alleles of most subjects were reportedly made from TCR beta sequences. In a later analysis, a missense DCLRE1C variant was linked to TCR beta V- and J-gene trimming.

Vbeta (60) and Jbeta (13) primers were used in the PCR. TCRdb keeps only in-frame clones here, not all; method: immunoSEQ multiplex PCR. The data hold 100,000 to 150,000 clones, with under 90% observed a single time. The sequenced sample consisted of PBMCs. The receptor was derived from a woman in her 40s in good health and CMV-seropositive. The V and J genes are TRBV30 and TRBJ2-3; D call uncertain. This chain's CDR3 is CAWSVESASPQYF. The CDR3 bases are TGTGCCTGGAGTGTCGAGAGCGCCTCCCCGCAGTATTTT.